This T cell receptor beta chain comes out of a study of long-term antiretroviral therapy in people with HIV (dated by TCRdb to between 2021 and 2024). With regard to the full study: Collection of the earliest samples took place about a decade ahead of the 2015 WHO recommendation for immediate ART, at a time when ART was typically delayed until CD4 counts fell. A retrospective serial study tested whether changes in peripheral blood TRB repertoire composition and diversity were associated with ART initiation and durable HIV suppression. The cohort contributed 150 to 200 cryopreserved PBMC samples from 30 adults with confirmed HIV infection, collected serially over a mean of approximately 6 years (range 1-12). Of the approximately 30 participants with HIV, more than 10 were female. Test extractions of a monoclonal T-cell line alongside 33 polyclonal samples showed no cross-contamination during QIAcube processing.

V and J are truncated by 5 bases and 7 bases respectively, leaving an intervening sequence of 9 bases. The CDR3 covers 11 residues, taking in both the cysteine and the phenylalanine. Solely the CDR3 DNA is kept, with 33 bases framed from the first base. The germline V gene (reference sequence) sets CDR1 to DFQATT and CDR2 to SNEGSKA. Participants were included only if at least one PBMC sample before ART initiation and at least two post-ART samples were available. All participants with HIV were treated in the United States of America. Before DNA extraction, cryopreserved samples of 1-10 million PBMC were thawed and then washed. At the time of the earliest PBMC sample for each participant with HIV, ages ranged from 23 to 54 years. Each participant contributed PBMC samples from 1-4 timepoints before ART initiation and 2-8 timepoints after ART initiation, with a median of 7 samples. Serial HIV viral load, CD4+ T-cell count, ART history and demographic data were obtained for every participant. Genomic DNA was extracted from unsorted PBMC with a Qiagen kit on a QIAcube, with processing performed in batches of 12 samples.

Overall study outcomes, separate from this receptor: Because pre-ART samples had limited cell numbers, profiling was done on unsorted PBMC rather than on sorted CD4+ and CD8+ T cells. The repertoire was dominated across all time points by expanded TRB clones identified before ART initiation, although this dominance was seen to fluctuate and to decrease in many PLHIV after ART. Inferences about post-ART repertoire changes are limited because no data were available on ART adherence, viral resistance or therapy changes. Since PBMC availability was limited, sequencing covered only the TCR beta chain, with no alpha chain pairing. Samples dated from the mid-2000s to the late 2010s, and the ART regimens used may be less effective than current ones. CDR3 length ranges in HIV repertoires were narrower than in controls, and network structure suggested an antigen-experienced repertoire with only a slight naive shift after ART. Starting ART was linked to a significant rise in TRB diversity, yet even with long-term ART the diversity remained significantly lower than in transplant donor controls.

In its sample, this clone was seen a few times. Its antigen is still unknown. No base qualities exist here, and no much larger clone lies one base off it. The immunoSEQ hsTCRB v3.0 assay was used at survey level resolution to sequence the TRB variable region. The target sequencing depth for TRB was roughly 35,000-55,000 T-cell genomes per sample. TRB libraries were pooled and sequenced on an Illumina MiSeq using a v3 150-cycle kit. Regarding the original processing steps: Repertoire analysis ran in R within a reproducible Nextflow workflow covering QC, data transformation and analysis. LymphoSeq2, an R package for exploring AIRR-Seq data, was used to implement the custom analyses. After excluding a few samples that yielded fewer than 5000 total TRB sequences, 190 or so HIV repertoires remained for analysis. Among the 188 retained HIV repertoires, some 60 were collected before ART initiation and roughly 130 were collected after ART initiation. Repertoires were downsampled to 5000 TRB nucleotide sequences, and summary statistics were averaged over 100 downsampling iterations. TRB sequences were retained for analysis only if CDR3 regions of at least seven amino acids were present. Two measures captured diversity: a Shannon entropy-derived clonality score and the Gini coefficient. In the repertoire networks, any two of the top 5000 CDR3 amino acid sequences were connected whenever the two sequences differed by an edit distance of one. For TRB CDR3 amino acid sequences, GLIPH2 was used to predict antigen specificity groups and MHC restriction. To flag known CMV, EBV, HIV or tissue antigen associations, CDR3 amino acid sequences were matched against VDJdb and McPAS-TCR. Pre-ART, post-ART and control groups were compared with Wilcoxon signed-rank tests and Holm-Bonferroni correction. Here the immuneACCESS table is served through TCRdb, limited to in-frame sequences with V and J called. Missing clones are a known gap in these copies; in checked studies unresolved V genes cover under half, and the rest lacks a known reason. The D gene and trimming were derived from the DNA, and the V and J assignments and clone size from that table. In all, the sample holds 45,000 to 50,000 clones, and around 84% of those were seen once. Around 3.2% of the sample lies in the top ten.

The receptor comes from a woman aged 18-29 years with HIV. Here the sequenced sample was unsorted PBMCs, taken 0.8 years after starting antiretroviral therapy. The chain joins TRBV20-1 to TRBJ1-5; the D gene lacks a confident call. The DNA sequence follows: TGCAGTGCTTCTTATAACCAGCCCCAGCATTTT. Translated, this gives CSASYNQPQHF.